A single sample is the source of the 28 T cell receptor beta chains below, sequenced in a study of cytomegalovirus exposure and HLA in healthy donors. The PCR used 60 Vbeta and 13 Jbeta primers. The method was immunoSEQ multiplex PCR; TCRdb's version includes in-frame clones alone and lacks a portion of them. Of about 180,000 clones in the sample, roughly 80% were seen once. Sequencing was performed on PBMCs. These receptors were collected from a man aged 25 to 40 in good health and CMV-seropositive.

CDR3 loop: CASSVATASLRDEQFF. Written as DNA, the CDR3 is TGTGCCAGCAGCGTAGCGACAGCGTCATTACGCGATGAGCAGTTCTTC. The rearrangement joins TRBV9 to TRBJ2-1; the D gene is possibly TRBD1 (5 bases). This CDR3 is built from 16 residues. Trimming left V 0 bases short and J 8 bases short, with 18 bases between. The germline V gene has CDR1 SGDLS and CDR2 YYNGEE.

This clone was detected once. The V call is TRBV5-8, the J call TRBJ2-5; 11 bases align to TRBD1. Trimming removed 3 bases from V and 4 bases from J; junction bases left unmatched: 5. Germline V gene data show CDR1 as SGHTS and CDR2 as YDEGEE. This CDR3 is built from 15 residues. The CDR3 DNA follows: TGTGCCAGCAGCTGGGGACAGGGGGATGGAGAGACCCAGTACTTC. Translating gives CASSWGQGDGETQYF.

The chain employs TRBV6-5 and TRBJ2-3; 7 nucleotides match TRBD1. The V and J ends lost 6 bases and 2 bases, in that order; junction bases with no gene match: 8. The CDR3 totals 15 residues. Germline V gene sequence: CDR1 MNHEY, CDR2 SVGAGI. CDR3 in DNA: TGTGCCAGCAGGGGGCGGACAGGCCCCACAGATACGCAGTATTTT. It translates to CASRGRTGPTDTQYF.

This chain joins TRBV15 and TRBJ2-7; perhaps TRBD1 as D (5 bases). The CDR3 covers 14 residues. Germline V gene data show CDR1 as LNHNV and CDR2 as YYDKDF (reference sequence). Trimming stripped 0 bases from V and 6 bases from J, with 12 bases between. CDR3 loop: CATSRDRGGTEQYF. The CDR3 coding sequence is TGTGCCACCAGCAGAGATAGGGGCGGAACCGAGCAGTACTTC.

This clone appeared once. CDR3 coding DNA: TGTGCCAGCCGCGTCGTGGAGGGATTGGTGGTGATCACTGAAGCTTTCTTT. Protein: CASRVVEGLVVITEAFF. This chain links TRBV2 with TRBJ1-1; D remains unclear. The germline gives CDR1 SNHLY, CDR2 FYNNEI. Trimming left V 8 bases short and J 4 bases short, with 26 bases between. This CDR3 has 17 amino acids.

As to this clone: The same CDR3 arises from other DNA sequences in this sample as well. V is TRBV7-2 and J is TRBJ1-2, with TRBD1 matching over 8 bases. V shed 5 bases, J shed 8 bases, and the junction held 10 bases outside the gene matches. CDR3 length: 14 residues. Germline loops: CDR1 SGHTA, CDR2 FQGNSA. The CDR3 spells CASSRTGIGYGYTF. The CDR3 DNA reads TGTGCCAGCAGCAGGACAGGGATCGGCTACGGCTACACCTTC. The full variable domain, completed using reference TRBV7-2 and TRBJ1-2, is GAGVSQSPSNKVTEKGKDVELRCDPISGHTALYWYRQSLGQGLEFLIYFQGNSAPDKSGLPSDRFSAERTGGSVSTLTIQRTQQEDSAVYLCASSRTGIGYGYTFGSGTRLTVV.

The rearrangement joins TRBV6-1 to TRBJ2-5; 11 bases line up with TRBD2. The tail of the sequence fits TRBJ2-7 better, so the J call may be wrong. This CDR3 is 17 amino acids long. Germline V gives CDR1 MNHNS, CDR2 SASEGT. CDR3 loop: CASSVDSGGASRYEQYF. The CDR3 nucleotides are TGTGCCAGCAGTGTTGATAGCGGGGGGGCAAGTAGGTACGAGCAGTACTTC.

This clone was picked up a small number of times. The J gene is TRBJ2-6, the V gene TRBV5-4; D call uncertain. This CDR3 spans 13 amino acids. V dropped 7 bases and J dropped 2 bases, with 7 bases sitting between them. The germline gives CDR1 SGHNT, CDR2 YYREEE (reference sequence). DNA for the CDR3: TGTGCCAGCCATGAGGCTGGGGCCAACGTCCTGACTTTC. Translated: CASHEAGANVLTF. The full variable domain, with the rest looked up from reference TRBV5-4 and TRBJ2-6, is ETGVTQSPTHLIKTRGQQVTLRCSSQSGHNTVSWYQQALGQGPQFIFQYYREEENGRGNFPPRFSGLQFPNYSSELNVNALELDDSALYLCASHEAGANVLTFGAGSRLTVL.

This sequence joins TRBV7-2 and TRBJ2-7; weak D call: TRBD2 (7 bases). Trimming shortened V by 5 bases and J by 3 bases, and 11 bases separated the two germline ends. The germline gives CDR1 SGHTA, CDR2 FQGNSA. The CDR3 runs to 13 residues. The CDR3 loop reads CASSAGANYEQYF. The CDR3 bases are TGTGCCAGCAGCGCGGGGGCCAACTACGAGCAGTACTTC. Full variable domain (rest looked up from reference TRBV7-2 and TRBJ2-7): GAGVSQSPSNKVTEKGKDVELRCDPISGHTALYWYRQSLGQGLEFLIYFQGNSAPDKSGLPSDRFSAERTGGSVSTLTIQRTQQEDSAVYLCASSAGANYEQYFGPGTRLTVT.

A remark on this clone: One end of the junction varies from germline; a read error may be responsible. The chain carries TRBV7-6 and TRBJ1-3, with 10 bases identical to TRBD1. CDR3 length equals 15 residues. Germline V gene sequence: CDR1 SGHVS, CDR2 FNYEAQ. The CDR3 region has the DNA TGTGCCAGCAGCCCCCGACAGGGGGCTGGAAACACCACATATTTT. It codes for CASSPRQGAGNTTYF.

This chain joins TRBV28 and TRBJ2-7, with 8 bases fitting TRBD1. The CDR3 has 13 amino acids. Germline V gene sequence: CDR1 MDHEN, CDR2 SYDVKM. V lost 4 bases to trimming and J lost 7 bases; unmatched junction nucleotides: 6. The chain's CDR3 is CASSWQGAREQYF. The DNA for the CDR3 is TGTGCCAGCAGTTGGCAGGGGGCGCGGGAGCAGTACTTC. Supplemented by reference TRBV28 and TRBJ2-7, the full variable domain reads DVKVTQSSRYLVKRTGEKVFLECVQDMDHENMFWYRQDPGLGLRLIYFSYDVKMKEKGDIPEGYSVSREKKERFSLILESASTNQTSMYLCASSWQGAREQYFGPGTRLTVT.

The chain combines TRBV9 with TRBJ2-2, with TRBD2 matching over 11 bases. With V trimmed by 4 bases and J by 4 bases, 6 bases remained unmatched. The CDR3 consists of 16 residues. Looked up from germline, CDR1 is SGDLS and CDR2 is YYNGEE. The CDR3 is CASSPGTSGTTGELFF. CDR3 nucleotide sequence: TGTGCCAGCAGCCCTGGGACTAGCGGAACCACCGGGGAGCTGTTTTTT.

The table lists this clone with a few counts. The V gene is TRBV6-1, the J gene TRBJ2-5; TRBD2 matches at 9 bases. The DNA end favors TRBJ2-7, so the J call may be wrong. This CDR3 spans 16 amino acids. Germline V CDR1 and CDR2: MNHNS, SASEGT. In DNA, the CDR3 is TGTGCCAGCAGTGTGCCTAAGCGGACTAGCGAGTACGAGCAGTACTTC. Residues: CASSVPKRTSEYEQYF.

The CDR3 protein is CASNPTGSGELFF. DNA for the CDR3: TGTGCCAGCAATCCTACTGGTTCCGGGGAGCTGTTTTTT. The rearrangement links TRBV6-1 to TRBJ2-2; D gene unclear. Germline CDR1 MNHNS, CDR2 SASEGT. CDR3 length: 13 amino acids. With 7 bases removed from V and 6 bases from J, the gap between germline ends came to 12 bases.

The J gene is TRBJ2-1, the V gene TRBV19; maybe TRBD2 (5 bases). This CDR3 is built from 13 residues. The germline V gene encodes CDR1 LNHDA and CDR2 SQIVND (reference sequence). V lost 1 base and J lost 8, with 9 bases in between. The CDR3 protein is CASSIAFGDEQFF. Here the CDR3 DNA reads TGTGCCAGTAGTATAGCCTTCGGGGATGAGCAGTTCTTC.

This chain connects TRBV14 to TRBJ2-3; no reliable D call. CDR3 size: 15 residues. V gave up 1 base and J gave up 2 bases, with 10 bases separating them. Germline CDR1 and CDR2: SGHDN and FVKESK. CDR3 amino acids: CASSQARTDTDTQYF. The DNA for the CDR3 is TGTGCCAGCAGCCAAGCCCGAACAGACACAGATACGCAGTATTTT.

The rearrangement links TRBV5-6 to TRBJ1-1; D call uncertain. Germline loops: CDR1 SGHDT, CDR2 YYEEEE. The CDR3 runs to 13 residues. V dropped 2 bases and J dropped 3 bases, with 8 bases sitting between them. The CDR3 bases are TGTGCCAGCAGCTTTGCCGGGGACACTGAAGCTTTCTTT. Its protein product is CASSFAGDTEAFF.

This chain joins TRBV11-3 and TRBJ1-2; 10 bases match TRBD1. The ends lost 5 bases at V and 7 bases at J; junction bases unmatched: 7. Germline V gene data show CDR1 as SGHNT and CDR2 as YENEEA. This CDR3 contains 14 residues. The CDR3 region has the DNA TGTGCCAGCAGCCCTTCGACAGGGGGCGGTGGCTACACCTTC. Translation gives CASSPSTGGGGYTF.

The chain joins TRBV6-1 to TRBJ2-7, with TRBD2 matching over 8 bases. The germline gives CDR1 MNHNS, CDR2 SASEGT. V lost 3 bases to trimming and J lost 5 bases; unmatched junction nucleotides: 9. CDR3 length equals 15 residues. The CDR3 nucleotides are TGTGCCAGCAGTGATTTTAACGGGAGGGCCGACGAGCAGTACTTC. This translates into CASSDFNGRADEQYF.

This clone turned up a few times. The CDR3 region has the DNA TGTGCCAGCAGTCCAGGGCCAAGCGGGGGGGGTCGGTACTTC. It translates to CASSPGPSGGGRYF. The gene calls are TRBV13 and TRBJ2-7; 10 bases are shared with TRBD2. The V gene end was trimmed by 6 bases and the J gene end by 12 bases; junction bases not matched to a gene: 14. The CDR3 contains 14 residues. Germline lookup yields CDR1 PRHDT and CDR2 FYEKMQ (reference sequence).

This chain links TRBV29-1 with TRBJ2-7; the D gene is possibly TRBD1 (5 bases). Germline V gene sequence: CDR1 SQVTM, CDR2 ANQGSEA. The CDR3 consists of 15 residues. V was clipped by 4 bases and J by 6 bases, with 22 bases between them. The DNA of the CDR3 is TGCAGCGTTGGCTTTTTCCGGCAGGGCGCTTGCGAGCAGTACTTC. Translated: CSVGFFRQGACEQYF.

The V and J genes are TRBV4-2 and TRBJ2-3; D is perhaps TRBD1 (6 bases). The germline CDR1 and CDR2 sequences are LGHNA and YNFKEQ. With 0 bases removed from V and 2 bases from J, the gap between germline ends came to 15 bases. The CDR3 consists of 17 residues. CDR3 sequence reads: CASSQEGTGSFTDTQYF. In DNA form, the CDR3 reads TGTGCCAGCAGCCAAGAAGGTACAGGGTCCTTCACAGATACGCAGTATTTT.

The chain carries TRBV5-4 and TRBJ2-7; 7 bases match TRBD1. V was pared by 4 bases and J by 2 bases, with 3 bases of the junction left unmatched. This CDR3 is built from 13 residues. Germline V gene sequence: CDR1 SGHNT, CDR2 YYREEE (reference sequence). DNA of the CDR3: TGTGCCAGCAGCCGGGACAGAGCCTACGAGCAGTACTTC. Amino acid sequence: CASSRDRAYEQYF.

V usage is TRBV27 and J usage is TRBJ2-7; TRBD1 matches 12 bases. The V gene's germline CDR1 is MNHEY and CDR2 SMNVEV (reference sequence). The CDR3 sequence is 15 residues long. With 5 bases clipped from V and 4 bases from J, the junction kept 6 bases outside the gene matches. The CDR3, as DNA: TGTGCCAGCAGTGCGGGACAGGGGGCTTTGTACGAGCAGTACTTC. This codes for CASSAGQGALYEQYF.

The chain uses TRBV27 and TRBJ2-7, with 10 bases identical to TRBD1. The J segment lost 5 bases and the V segment lost 2 bases, leaving 3 bases of the junction unmatched. The V gene's germline CDR1 is MNHEY and CDR2 SMNVEV (reference sequence). The length of the CDR3 is 14 residues. The CDR3 nucleotides read TGTGCCAGCAGTTTAGGGGACAGGGGCCACGAGCAGTACTTC. Protein product: CASSLGDRGHEQYF.

This chain joins TRBV7-9 and TRBJ1-5, with unresolved D. The CDR3 runs 15 residues. The V and J ends lost 2 bases and 0 bases respectively, with 8 bases between them. The germline V gene encodes CDR1 SEHNR and CDR2 FQNEAQ (reference sequence). This CDR3 is CASSLLGDSNQPQHF. CDR3 nucleotide sequence: TGTGCCAGCAGCTTACTGGGAGATAGCAATCAGCCCCAGCATTTT. The whole variable domain, filled in from reference TRBV7-9 and TRBJ1-5, reads DTGVSQNPRHKITKRGQNVTFRCDPISEHNRLYWYRQTLGQGPEFLTYFQNEAQLEKSRLLSDRFSAERPKGSFSTLEIQRTEQGDSAMYLCASSLLGDSNQPQHFGDGTRLSIL.

V gene TRBV5-6 combines with J gene TRBJ1-2; D remains ambiguous. The CDR3 runs to 11 residues. Germline V gene data show CDR1 as SGHDT and CDR2 as YYEEEE. With 2 bases removed from V and 7 bases from J, the gap between germline ends came to 6 bases. The CDR3 coding sequence is TGTGCCAGCAGCTTAGGGAGTGGCTACACCTTC. Protein product: CASSLGSGYTF.

V gene TRBV18 combines with J gene TRBJ1-2; 9 bases agree with TRBD1. The CDR3 has 16 residues. Trimming removed 5 bases from V and 4 bases from J; junction bases left unmatched: 11. Looked up from germline, CDR1 is KGHSH and CDR2 is LQKENI. CDR3 nucleotide sequence: TGTGCCAGCTCATCGGGACAGGGTGGCGTCAGCTATGGCTACACCTTC. This gives the protein CASSSGQGGVSYGYTF.